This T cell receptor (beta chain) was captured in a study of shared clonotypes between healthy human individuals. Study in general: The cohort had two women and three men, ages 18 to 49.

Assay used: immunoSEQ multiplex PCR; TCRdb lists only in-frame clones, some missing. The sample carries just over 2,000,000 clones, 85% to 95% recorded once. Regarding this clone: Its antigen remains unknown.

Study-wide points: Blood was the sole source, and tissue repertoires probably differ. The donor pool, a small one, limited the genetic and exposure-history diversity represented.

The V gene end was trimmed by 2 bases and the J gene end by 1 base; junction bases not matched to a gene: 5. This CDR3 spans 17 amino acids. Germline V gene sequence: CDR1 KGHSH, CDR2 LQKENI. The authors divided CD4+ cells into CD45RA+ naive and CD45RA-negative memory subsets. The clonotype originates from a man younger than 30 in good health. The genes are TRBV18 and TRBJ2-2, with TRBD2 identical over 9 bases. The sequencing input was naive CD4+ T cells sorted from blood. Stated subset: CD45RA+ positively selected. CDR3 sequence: CASSPSRAGGNTGELFF. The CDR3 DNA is TGTGCCAGCTCACCATCCCGAGCGGGAGGGAACACCGGGGAGCTGTTTTTT.